Below, one TCR beta chain is given with its context. Its antigen is as yet unknown. The data are from a study of T-cell memory formation after mild COVID-19. TCRdb independently ran MiXCR on the 5' RACE reads; one entry per CDR3 protein. This sample has fewer than 90,000 distinct CDR3 sequences, with 13% found just once. Study results and limitations: Among clones contracting day 15 to 85, CD4/CD8 was balanced, whereas later expanders leaned CD4+. The CD4+ clones that contracted clustered mainly within CM and EM, and the CD8+ clones concentrated in EMRA.

The germline CDR1 and CDR2 sequences are SNHLY and FYNNEI. The V gene lost 2 bases and the J gene lost 0 bases, with 17 bases spanning the gap. This CDR3 spans 18 amino acids. The chain is built from TRBV2 and TRBJ1-5; D not resolved. The receptor was isolated from a man aged 18 to 29 who had mild COVID-19 (a few samples of this study predate the infection). Cell type and time point are not known. Sequences were obtained from PBMCs or a T cell subset sorted from them (not recorded which). The CDR3, as DNA: TGTGCCAGCAGTGAAAGGTCGGGATATGAGGGTAGCAATCAGCCCCAGCATTTT. Translated, it gives CASSERSGYEGSNQPQHF.